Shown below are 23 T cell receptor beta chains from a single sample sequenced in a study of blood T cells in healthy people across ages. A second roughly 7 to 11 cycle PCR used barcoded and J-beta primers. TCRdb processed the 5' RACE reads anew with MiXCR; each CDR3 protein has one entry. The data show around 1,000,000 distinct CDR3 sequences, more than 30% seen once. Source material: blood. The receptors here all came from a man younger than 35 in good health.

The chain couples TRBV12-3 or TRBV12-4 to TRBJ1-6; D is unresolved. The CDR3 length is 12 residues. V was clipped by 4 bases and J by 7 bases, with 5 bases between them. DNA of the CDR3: TGTGCCAGCAGTTCGATGAATTCACCCCTCCACTTT. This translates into CASSSMNSPLHF.

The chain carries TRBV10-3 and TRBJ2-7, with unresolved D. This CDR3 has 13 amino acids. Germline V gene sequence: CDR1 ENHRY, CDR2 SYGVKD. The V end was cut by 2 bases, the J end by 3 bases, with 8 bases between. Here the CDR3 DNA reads TGTGCCATCAGTGAGCGGGCCCTCTACGAGCAGTACTTC. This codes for CAISERALYEQYF.

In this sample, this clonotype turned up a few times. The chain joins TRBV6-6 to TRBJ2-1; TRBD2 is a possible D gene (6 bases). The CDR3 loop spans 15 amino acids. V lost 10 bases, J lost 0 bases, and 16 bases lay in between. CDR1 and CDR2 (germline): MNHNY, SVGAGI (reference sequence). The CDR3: CATTPDGSSYNEQFF. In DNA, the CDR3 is TGTGCCACCACACCCGACGGGAGCTCCTACAATGAGCAGTTCTTC.

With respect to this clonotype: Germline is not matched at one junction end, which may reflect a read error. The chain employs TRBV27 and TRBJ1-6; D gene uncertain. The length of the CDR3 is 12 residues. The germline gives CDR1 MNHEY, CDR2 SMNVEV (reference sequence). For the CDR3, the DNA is TGTGCCAGCAGTTTACTGGATTCACCCCCCCACTTT. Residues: CASSLLDSPPHF.

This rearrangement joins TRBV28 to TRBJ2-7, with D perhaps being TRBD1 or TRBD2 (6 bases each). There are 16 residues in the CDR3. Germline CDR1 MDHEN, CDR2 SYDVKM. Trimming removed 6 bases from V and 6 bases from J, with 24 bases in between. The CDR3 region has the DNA TGTGCCAGCAGCCCCTTCCGGGGGCGAAGTCCAGGCGAGCAGTACTTC. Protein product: CASSPFRGRSPGEQYF.

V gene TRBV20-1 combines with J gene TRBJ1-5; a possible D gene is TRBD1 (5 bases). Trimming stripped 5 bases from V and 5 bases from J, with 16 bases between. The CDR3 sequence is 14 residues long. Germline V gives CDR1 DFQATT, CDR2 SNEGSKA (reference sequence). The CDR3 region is CSAAGLWADQPQHF. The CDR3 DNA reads TGCAGTGCTGCGGGACTCTGGGCGGATCAGCCCCAGCATTTT.

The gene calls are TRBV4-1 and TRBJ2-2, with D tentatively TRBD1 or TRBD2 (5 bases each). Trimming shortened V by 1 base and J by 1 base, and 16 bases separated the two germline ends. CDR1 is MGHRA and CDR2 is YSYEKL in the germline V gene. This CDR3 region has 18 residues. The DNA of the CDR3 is TGCGCCAGCAGCCAAGGCTGGACGGGGCGGAAGAACACCGGGGAGCTGTTTTTT. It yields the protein CASSQGWTGRKNTGELFF.

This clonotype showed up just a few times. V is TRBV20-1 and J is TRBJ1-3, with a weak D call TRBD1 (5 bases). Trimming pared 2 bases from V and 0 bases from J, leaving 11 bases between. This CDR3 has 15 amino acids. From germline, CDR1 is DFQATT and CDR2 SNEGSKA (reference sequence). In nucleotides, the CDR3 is TGCAGTGCTAGACCCAGGGACCGCTCTGGAAACACCATATATTTT. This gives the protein CSARPRDRSGNTIYF.

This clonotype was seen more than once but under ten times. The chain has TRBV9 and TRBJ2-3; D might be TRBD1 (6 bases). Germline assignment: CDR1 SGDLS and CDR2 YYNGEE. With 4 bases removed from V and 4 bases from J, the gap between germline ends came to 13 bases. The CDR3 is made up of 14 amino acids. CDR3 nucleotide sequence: TGTGCCAGCAGCTTCGCCCAGGGGCCAGATACGCAGTATTTT. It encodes CASSFAQGPDTQYF.

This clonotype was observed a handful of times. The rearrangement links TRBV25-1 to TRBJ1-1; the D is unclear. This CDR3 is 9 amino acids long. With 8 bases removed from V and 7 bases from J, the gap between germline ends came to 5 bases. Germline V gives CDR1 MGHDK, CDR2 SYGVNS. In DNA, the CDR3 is TGTGCCAGCGGAATTGAAGCTTTCTTT. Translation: CASGIEAFF.

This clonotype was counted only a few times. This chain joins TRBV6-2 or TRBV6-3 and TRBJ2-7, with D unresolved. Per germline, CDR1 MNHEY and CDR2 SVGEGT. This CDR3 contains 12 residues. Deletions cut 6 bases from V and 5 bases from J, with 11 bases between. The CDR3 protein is CASSHSPNEQYF. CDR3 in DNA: TGTGCCAGCAGCCATTCCCCGAACGAGCAGTACTTC.

CDR3 sequence reads: CASSRRQTNTEAFF. The DNA of the CDR3 is TGTGCCAGCAGCCGGAGACAGACCAACACTGAAGCTTTCTTT. J is TRBJ1-1 and V is TRBV27; maybe TRBD1 (5 bases). Germline V gives CDR1 MNHEY, CDR2 SMNVEV (reference sequence). The V and J ends lost 6 bases and 2 bases respectively, with 13 bases between them. The CDR3 covers 14 residues.

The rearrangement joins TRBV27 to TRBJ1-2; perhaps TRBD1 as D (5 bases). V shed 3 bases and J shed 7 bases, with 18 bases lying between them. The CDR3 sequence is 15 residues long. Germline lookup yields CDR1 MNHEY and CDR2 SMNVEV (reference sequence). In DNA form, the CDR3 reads TGTGCCAGCAGTTTCGACAAGACAGAGAGCGGTGGCTACACCTTC. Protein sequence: CASSFDKTESGGYTF.

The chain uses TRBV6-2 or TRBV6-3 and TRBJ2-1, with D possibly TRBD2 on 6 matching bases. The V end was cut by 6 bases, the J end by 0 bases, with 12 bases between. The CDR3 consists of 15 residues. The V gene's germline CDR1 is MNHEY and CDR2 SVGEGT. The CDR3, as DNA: TGTGCCAGCAGGCGGGACGGAAGCTCCTACAATGAGCAGTTCTTC. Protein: CASRRDGSSYNEQFF.

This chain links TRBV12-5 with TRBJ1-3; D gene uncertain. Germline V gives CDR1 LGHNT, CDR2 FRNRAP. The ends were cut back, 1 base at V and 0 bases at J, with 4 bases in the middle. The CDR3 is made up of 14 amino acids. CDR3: CASGLGLSGNTIYF. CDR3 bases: TGTGCTAGTGGTTTGGGCCTCTCTGGAAACACCATATATTTT.

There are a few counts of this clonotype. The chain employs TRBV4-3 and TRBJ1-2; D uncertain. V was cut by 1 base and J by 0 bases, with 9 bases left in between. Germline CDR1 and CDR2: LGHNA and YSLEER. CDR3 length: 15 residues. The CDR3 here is CASSQGRAANYGYTF. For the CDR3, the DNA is TGCGCCAGCAGCCAAGGGAGGGCCGCTAACTATGGCTACACCTTC.

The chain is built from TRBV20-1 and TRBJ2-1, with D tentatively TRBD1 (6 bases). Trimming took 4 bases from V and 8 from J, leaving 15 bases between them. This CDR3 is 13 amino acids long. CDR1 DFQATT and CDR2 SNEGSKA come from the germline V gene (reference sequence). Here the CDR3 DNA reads TGCAGTGCTAAATCAGGGGTCGGAGATGAGCAGTTCTTC. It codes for CSAKSGVGDEQFF.

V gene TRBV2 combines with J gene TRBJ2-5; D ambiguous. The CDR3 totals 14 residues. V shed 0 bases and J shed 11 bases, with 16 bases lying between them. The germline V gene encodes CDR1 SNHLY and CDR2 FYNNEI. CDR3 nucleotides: TGTGCCAGCAGTGAAGCGCGGCTAGTCAATGAGCAGTACTTC. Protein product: CASSEARLVNEQYF.

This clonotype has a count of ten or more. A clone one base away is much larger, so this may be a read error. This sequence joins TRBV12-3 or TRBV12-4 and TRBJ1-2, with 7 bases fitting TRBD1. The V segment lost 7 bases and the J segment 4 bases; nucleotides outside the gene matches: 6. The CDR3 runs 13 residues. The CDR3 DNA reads TGTGCCAGCACAAGCACAGGGGCCTATGGCTACACCTTC. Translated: CASTSTGAYGYTF.

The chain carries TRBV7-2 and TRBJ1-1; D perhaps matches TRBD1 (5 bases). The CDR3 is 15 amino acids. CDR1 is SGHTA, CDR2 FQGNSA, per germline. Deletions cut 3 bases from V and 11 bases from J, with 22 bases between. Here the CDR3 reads CASSFLRDSPEWAFF. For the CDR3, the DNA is TGTGCCAGCAGCTTCCTCCGGGACTCCCCGGAGTGGGCTTTCTTT.

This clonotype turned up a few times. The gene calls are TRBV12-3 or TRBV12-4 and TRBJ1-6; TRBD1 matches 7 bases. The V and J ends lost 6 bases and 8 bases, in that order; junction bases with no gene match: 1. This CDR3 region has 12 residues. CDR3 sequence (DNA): TGTGCCAGCAGAACAGGGGATTCACCCCTCCACTTT. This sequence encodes CASRTGDSPLHF.

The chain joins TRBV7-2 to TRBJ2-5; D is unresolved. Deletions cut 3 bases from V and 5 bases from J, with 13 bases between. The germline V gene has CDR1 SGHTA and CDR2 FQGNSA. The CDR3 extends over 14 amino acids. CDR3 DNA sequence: TGTGCCAGCAGCTTGTCGGTCAGGCCGGAGACCCAGTACTTC. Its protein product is CASSLSVRPETQYF.

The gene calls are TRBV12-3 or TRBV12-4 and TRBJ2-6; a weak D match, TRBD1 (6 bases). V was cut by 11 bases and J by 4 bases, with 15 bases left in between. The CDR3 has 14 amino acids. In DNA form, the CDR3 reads TGTGCCGGTCTACAGGGAGCCGGGGCCAACGTCCTGACTTTC. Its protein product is CAGLQGAGANVLTF.